This passage covers 4 T cell receptor beta chains from one sample sequenced in a study of T cells after yellow fever vaccination. TCRdb itself ran the 5' RACE reads through MiXCR, one entry per CDR3 protein. The sample holds around 31,000 distinct CDR3 sequences, about 10% seen once. The sample was PBMCs, either bulk or a sorted T-cell subset (CD4+, CD8+, memory, or dextramer-sorted; not recorded which), taken roughly 14 days after the first yellow fever vaccination. The receptors derive from a young man who received the YFV17D yellow fever vaccine.

This clonotype was counted ten times or more. The rearrangement links TRBV4-2 to TRBJ2-2; 11 nucleotides align to TRBD2. Germline lookup yields CDR1 LGHNA and CDR2 YNFKEQ. J was trimmed by 3 bases and V by 3 bases; bases with no gene match: 21. This CDR3 has 22 residues. Here the CDR3 DNA reads TGTGCCAGCAGCCACTTTAATTTCCAAGGACTAGCGGGTAGGGGCGACACCGGGGAGCTGTTTTTT. Translating gives CASSHFNFQGLAGRGDTGELFF.

The chain uses TRBV7-2 and TRBJ2-7; a weak D match, TRBD1 (5 bases). The V and J ends lost 5 bases and 2 bases respectively, with 13 bases between them. CDR1 and CDR2 from the germline V gene are SGHTA and FQGNSA. The CDR3 sequence is 14 residues long. The CDR3 bases are TGTGCCAGCAGCCCAGTCACAGGTACCTACGAGCAGTACTTC. This gives the protein CASSPVTGTYEQYF.

This clonotype was observed at least ten times. The rearrangement joins TRBV7-2 to TRBJ2-5; 10 bases align to TRBD2. The CDR3 spans 15 residues. Germline CDR1 SGHTA, CDR2 FQGNSA. J was trimmed by 5 bases and V by 4 bases; bases with no gene match: 7. The CDR3 nucleotides are TGTGCCAGCAGCTATTCTAGCGGGGGTTCGGAGACCCAGTACTTC. This encodes CASSYSSGGSETQYF.

This clonotype was seen ten or more times. The chain links TRBV20-1 to TRBJ1-4; maybe TRBD1 (6 bases). Germline V gives CDR1 DFQATT, CDR2 SNEGSKA (reference sequence). This CDR3 spans 13 amino acids. V gave up 4 bases and J gave up 5 bases, with 11 bases separating them. CDR3 loop: CSAKGGPNEKLFF. In DNA form, the CDR3 reads TGCAGTGCTAAGGGGGGTCCCAATGAAAAACTGTTTTTT.